This T cell receptor (beta chain) emerged from a study of T cell repertoires in cytomegalovirus infection. Study-level information: Public TCR beta signature analysis indicated the presence of both CMV infection and matching HLA type.

Findings and limits, study-wide: Identification of carriers of CMV plus the relevant HLA was performed using cumulative public TCR beta family frequency.

The CDR3 consists of 19 residues. Germline CDR1 is WSHSY and CDR2 is SAAADI. The trim removed 6 bases at V and 5 bases at J, leaving 20 bases unmatched. In regard to this clonotype: The antigen is not known.

TCRdb reanalysed the reads using MiXCR and keeps one entry per CDR3 protein. Altogether 680,000 or so distinct CDR3 sequences are present, approximately 40% being singletons, with the ten largest covering around 2.6%. The sample was PBMCs. This rearrangement joins TRBV10-2 to TRBJ2-1; 9 bases are shared with TRBD2. The sequence was obtained from a human donor in good health (CMV status not recorded). Some clones in this sample may be carry-over from other donors' samples. Here the CDR3 reads CASREGRRGGQESHNEQFF. The CDR3 DNA sequence: TGCGCCAGCAGGGAGGGGCGGCGGGGGGGCCAAGAGTCCCACAATGAGCAGTTCTTC.